This TCR beta chain appears in the sequencing data of a study of shared clonotypes between healthy human individuals. Data came from immunoSEQ multiplex PCR; TCRdb stores just in-frame clones and leaves some out. The repertoire includes 750,000 to 1,000,000 clones, around 92% of them detected once, and about 25% sits in the top ten. Points on this clone: Its specificity is unknown.

CD45RO negativity and positive selection for CCR7 defined naive CD8 cells, a population that excluded terminally differentiated effector memory CD45RA+ cells. Study findings and constraints: Naive CD4 clonotypes were shared across a handful of donors at about 5%. Clonotype sharing among donors was thought likely to change with sequencing depth.

From germline, CDR1 is SGHNT and CDR2 YYREEE (reference sequence). CDR3 length: 13 amino acids. V was trimmed by 1 base and J by 7 bases, leaving 9 bases between them. Sequencing input: naive CD8+ T cells sorted from blood. The chain employs TRBV5-4 and TRBJ2-1; D perhaps matches TRBD1 (6 bases). The sequence was obtained from a man aged 25 to 45 in good health. CDR3 region: CASSLTGQNEQFF. The DNA of the CDR3 is TGTGCCAGCAGCTTGACAGGGCAAAATGAGCAGTTCTTC.